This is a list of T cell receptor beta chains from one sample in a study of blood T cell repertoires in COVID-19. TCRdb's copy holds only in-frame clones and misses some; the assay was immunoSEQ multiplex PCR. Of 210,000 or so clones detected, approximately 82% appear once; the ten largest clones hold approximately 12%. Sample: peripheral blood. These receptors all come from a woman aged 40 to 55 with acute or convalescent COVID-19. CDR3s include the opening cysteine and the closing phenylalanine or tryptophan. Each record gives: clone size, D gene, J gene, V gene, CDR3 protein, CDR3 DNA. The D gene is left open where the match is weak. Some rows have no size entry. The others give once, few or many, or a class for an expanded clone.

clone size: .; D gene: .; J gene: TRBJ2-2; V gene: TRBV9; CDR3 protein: CASSPSAYLSGELFF; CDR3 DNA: TGTGCCAGCAGCCCCAGCGCCTATTTGTCCGGGGAGCTGTTTTTT
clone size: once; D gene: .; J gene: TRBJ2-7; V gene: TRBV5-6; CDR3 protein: CASSFEESYEQYF; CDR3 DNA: TGTGCCAGCAGCTTCGAGGAATCCTACGAGCAGTACTTC
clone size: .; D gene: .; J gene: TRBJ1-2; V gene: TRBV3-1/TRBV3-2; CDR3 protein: CASSQDPGSLGYTF; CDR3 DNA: TGTGCCAGCAGCCAAGACCCAGGGTCTCTTGGCTACACCTTC
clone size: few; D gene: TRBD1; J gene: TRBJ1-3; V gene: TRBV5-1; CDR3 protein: CASSPGGTGNTIYF; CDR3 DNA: TGCGCCAGCAGCCCAGGGGGCACTGGAAACACCATATATTTT
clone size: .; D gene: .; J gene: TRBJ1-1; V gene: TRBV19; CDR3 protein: CASSPRLSPTEAFF; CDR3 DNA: TGTGCCAGTAGTCCCCGACTCTCTCCCACTGAAGCTTTCTTT
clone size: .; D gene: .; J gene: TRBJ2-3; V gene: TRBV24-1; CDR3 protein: CATSDSGPGKGDTQYF; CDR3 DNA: TGTGCCACCAGTGATTCGGGCCCCGGGAAGGGAGATACGCAGTATTTT
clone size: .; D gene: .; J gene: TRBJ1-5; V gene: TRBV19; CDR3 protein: CASSIVTGGGPQPQHF; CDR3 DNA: TGTGCCAGTAGTATCGTAACCGGGGGGGGGCCTCAGCCCCAGCATTTT
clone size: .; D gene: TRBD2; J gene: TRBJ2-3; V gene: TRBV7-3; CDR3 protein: CASSPTSGGTDTQYF; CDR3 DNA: TGTGCCAGCAGCCCGACTAGCGGGGGGACAGATACGCAGTATTTT
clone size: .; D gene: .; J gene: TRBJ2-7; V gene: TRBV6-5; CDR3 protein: CASSYARDSEQYF; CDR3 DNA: TGTGCCAGCAGTTACGCCCGGGATAGCGAGCAGTACTTC
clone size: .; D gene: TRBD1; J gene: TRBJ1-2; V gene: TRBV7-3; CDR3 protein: CASSAYDRERDGYTF; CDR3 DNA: TGTGCCAGCAGCGCCTACGACAGGGAAAGAGATGGCTACACCTTC
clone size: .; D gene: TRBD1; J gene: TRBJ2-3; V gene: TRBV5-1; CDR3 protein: CASSSQGAGTDTQYF; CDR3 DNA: TGCGCCAGCAGCTCACAGGGGGCCGGCACAGATACGCAGTATTTT
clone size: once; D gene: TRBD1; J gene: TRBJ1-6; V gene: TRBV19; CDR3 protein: CASSRGQGVTGLHF; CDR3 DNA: TGTGCCAGTAGTCGAGGACAGGGGGTAACGGGCCTCCACTTT
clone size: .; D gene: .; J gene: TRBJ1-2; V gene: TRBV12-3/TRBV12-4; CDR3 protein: CASTLNGQSYTF; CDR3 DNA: TGTGCCAGCACCCTAAACGGACAGAGCTACACCTTC
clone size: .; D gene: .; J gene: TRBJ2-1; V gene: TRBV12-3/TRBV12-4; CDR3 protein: CASSFNTDNEQFF; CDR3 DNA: TGTGCCAGCAGTTTTAATACGGACAATGAGCAGTTCTTC
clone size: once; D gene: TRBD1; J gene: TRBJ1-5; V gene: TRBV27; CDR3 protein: CASSPGTGSNQPQHF; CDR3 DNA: TGTGCCAGCAGTCCGGGGACAGGGTCTAATCAGCCCCAGCATTTT
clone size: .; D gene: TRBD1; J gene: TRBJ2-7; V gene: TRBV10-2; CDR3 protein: CASSESTDRGYEQYF; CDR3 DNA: TGCGCCAGCAGTGAATCCACCGACAGGGGCTACGAGCAGTACTTC
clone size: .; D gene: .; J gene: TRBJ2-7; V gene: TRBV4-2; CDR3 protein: CASSQVQGSYEQYF; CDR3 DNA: TGTGCCAGCAGCCAGGTCCAGGGGTCCTACGAGCAGTACTTC
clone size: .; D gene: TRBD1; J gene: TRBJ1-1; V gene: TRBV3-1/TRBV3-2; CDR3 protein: CASKVGQENTEAFF; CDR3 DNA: TGTGCCAGCAAAGTGGGACAGGAGAACACTGAAGCTTTCTTT
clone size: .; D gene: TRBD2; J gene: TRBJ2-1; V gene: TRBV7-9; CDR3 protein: CAVKGGGGINEQFF; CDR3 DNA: TGTGCCGTCAAGGGTGGCGGGGGGATCAATGAGCAGTTCTTC
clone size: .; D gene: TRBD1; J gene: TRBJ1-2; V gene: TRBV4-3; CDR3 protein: CASSQDFAGGRDGYTF; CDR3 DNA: TGCGCCAGCAGCCAAGATTTTGCAGGGGGCAGGGATGGCTACACCTTC
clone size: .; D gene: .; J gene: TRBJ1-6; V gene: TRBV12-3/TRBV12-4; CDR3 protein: CASSLNRGTPLHF; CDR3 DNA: TGTGCCAGCAGTTTAAATAGGGGTACACCCCTCCACTTT
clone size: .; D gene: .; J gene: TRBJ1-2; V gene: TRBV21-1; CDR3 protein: CASSRQGNYGYTF; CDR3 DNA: TGTGCCAGCAGCCGACAGGGGAACTATGGCTACACCTTC
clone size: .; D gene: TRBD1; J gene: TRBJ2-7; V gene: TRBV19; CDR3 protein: CASSMIWGQGAHEQYF; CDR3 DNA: TGTGCCAGTAGTATGATATGGGGACAGGGGGCCCACGAGCAGTACTTC
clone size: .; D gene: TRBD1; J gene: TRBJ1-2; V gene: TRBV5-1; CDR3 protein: CASSGQDYGYTF; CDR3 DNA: TGCGCCAGCAGTGGACAGGACTATGGCTACACCTTC
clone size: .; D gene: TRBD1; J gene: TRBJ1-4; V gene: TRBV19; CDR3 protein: CASSIGGGTGGEKLFF; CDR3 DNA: TGTGCCAGTAGTATAGGAGGGGGGACAGGGGGTGAAAAACTGTTTTTT
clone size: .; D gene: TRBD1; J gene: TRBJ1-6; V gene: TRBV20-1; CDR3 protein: CSASVQGAINSPLHF; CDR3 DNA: TGCAGTGCTAGTGTTCAGGGGGCGATTAATTCACCCCTCCACTTT
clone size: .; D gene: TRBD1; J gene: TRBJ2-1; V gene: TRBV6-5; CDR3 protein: CASSSDRGTYNEQFF; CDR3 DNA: TGTGCCAGCAGTTCTGACAGGGGGACCTACAATGAGCAGTTCTTC
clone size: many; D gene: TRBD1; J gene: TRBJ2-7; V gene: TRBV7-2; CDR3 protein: CASSSRDRRYEQYF; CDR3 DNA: TGTGCCAGCAGCTCCCGGGACAGGAGGTACGAGCAGTACTTC
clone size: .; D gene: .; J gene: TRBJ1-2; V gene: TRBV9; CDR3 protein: CASSHREPNYGYTF; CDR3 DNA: TGTGCCAGCAGCCACAGGGAACCTAACTATGGCTACACCTTC
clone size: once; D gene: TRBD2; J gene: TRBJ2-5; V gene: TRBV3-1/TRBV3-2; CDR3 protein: CASSQRDAIAGIGTQYF; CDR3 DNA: TGTGCCAGCAGCCAACGGGACGCCATAGCGGGGATAGGGACCCAGTACTTC
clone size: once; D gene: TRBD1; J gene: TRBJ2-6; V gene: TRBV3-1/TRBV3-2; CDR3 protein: CASSPDRTSSGANVLTF; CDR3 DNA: TGTGCCAGCAGCCCGGACAGGACGAGCTCTGGGGCCAACGTCCTGACTTTC
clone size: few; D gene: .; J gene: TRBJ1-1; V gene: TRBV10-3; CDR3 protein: CAISAGDTEAFF; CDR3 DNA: TGTGCCATCAGTGCAGGGGACACTGAAGCTTTCTTT
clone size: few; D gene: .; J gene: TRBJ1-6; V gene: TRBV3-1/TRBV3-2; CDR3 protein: CASSPGQTHNSPLHF; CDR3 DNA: TGTGCCAGCAGCCCCGGACAGACCCATAATTCACCCCTCCACTTT
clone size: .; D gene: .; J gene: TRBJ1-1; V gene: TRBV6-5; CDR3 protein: CASSFGQTEAFF; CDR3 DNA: TGTGCCAGCAGTTTCGGACAGACTGAAGCTTTCTTT
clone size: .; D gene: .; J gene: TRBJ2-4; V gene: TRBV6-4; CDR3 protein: CASSEELRGIQYF; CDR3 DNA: TGTGCCAGCAGTGAAGAACTCAGGGGCATTCAGTACTTC
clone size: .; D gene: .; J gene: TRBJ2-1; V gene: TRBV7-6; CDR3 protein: CASSYMLEGGGEQFF; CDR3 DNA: TGTGCCAGCAGCTACATGTTGGAGGGGGGAGGGGAGCAGTTCTTC
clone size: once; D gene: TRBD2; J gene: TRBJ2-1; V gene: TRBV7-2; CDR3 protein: CASSRPGLAYNEQFF; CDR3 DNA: TGTGCCAGCAGCCGTCCTGGACTAGCCTACAATGAGCAGTTCTTC
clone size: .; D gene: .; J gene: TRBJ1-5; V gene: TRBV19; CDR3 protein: CASSITQDNQPQHF; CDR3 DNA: TGTGCCAGTAGTATAACACAGGACAATCAGCCCCAGCATTTT
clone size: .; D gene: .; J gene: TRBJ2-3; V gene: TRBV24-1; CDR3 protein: CATSEPTGFSTDTQYF; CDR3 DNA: TGTGCCACCAGTGAACCAACAGGGTTTTCTACAGATACGCAGTATTTT
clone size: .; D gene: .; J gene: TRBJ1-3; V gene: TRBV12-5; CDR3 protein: CASGLAGGNTIYF; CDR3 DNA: TGTGCTAGTGGTTTGGCCGGTGGAAACACCATATATTTT
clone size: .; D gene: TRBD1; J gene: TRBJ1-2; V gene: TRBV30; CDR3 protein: CAWSVLRTGGMGGYTF; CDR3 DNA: TGTGCCTGGAGTGTACTTCGCACAGGGGGTATGGGGGGCTACACCTTC